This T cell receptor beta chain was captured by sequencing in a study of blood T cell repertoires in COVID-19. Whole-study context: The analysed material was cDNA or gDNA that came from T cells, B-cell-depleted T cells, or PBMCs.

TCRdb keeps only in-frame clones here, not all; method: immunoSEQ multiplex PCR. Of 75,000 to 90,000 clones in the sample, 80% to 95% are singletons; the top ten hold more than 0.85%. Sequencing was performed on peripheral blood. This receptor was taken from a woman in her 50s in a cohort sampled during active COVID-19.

CDR3 DNA: TGTGCCTTAACTAGCGGGAGCAAAACCGGGGAGCTGTTTTTT. Amino acid sequence: CALTSGSKTGELFF. The rearrangement joins TRBV6-6 to TRBJ2-2; 11 bases line up with TRBD2. Germline trimming cut 11 bases from V and 5 bases from J; bases unmatched to any gene: 7. Germline-derived CDR1 and CDR2 are MNHNY and SVGAGI (reference sequence). This CDR3 has 14 amino acids.